The source of this T cell receptor (beta chain) is a study of blood T cell repertoires in COVID-19 (TCRdb year 2020). Regarding the study in general: Samples from collaborators originated in the United States, Italy and Spain and spanned both the acute and convalescent phases of COVID-19. The prospective study material was composed of cDNA or gDNA derived from T cells, B-cell-depleted T cells, or PBMCs. Subjects who had been exposed to COVID-19, were actively infected with it, or had recovered from it provided the deeply sampled blood TCRbeta repertoires that made up the dataset. The repertoires were made available in a free public database intended to serve as a resource for research on the immune response to SARS-CoV-2. Samples were obtained from the ongoing ImmuneRACE study (first 160 participants) and from approximately 1,200 subjects provided by 6 global collaborators. Nearly every sample came with metadata listing a de-identified subject ID, COVID-19 status, age in years and sex. Where HLA class I and class II types were available, the types were taken from metadata supplied by the sample provider, not from assay-based typing.

The collaborating institutions used their own protocols to collect whole blood in K2EDTA tubes. For TCRbeta analysis, collaborator samples were shipped as frozen whole blood, as isolated PBMCs, or as DNA extracted from either sample type. For this clone: No antigen is known for it. No qualities accompany the bases; no much larger clone lies one base away.

TCRbeta CDR3 regions were amplified from genomic DNA using the immunoSEQ Assay, a bias-controlled multiplex PCR. The authors' pipeline ran thus. The number of nucleated cells in each sample was estimated from the amplification of reference gene primers within the assay. To quantify the absolute abundance of each unique TCRbeta CDR3 rearrangement, sequence reads were collapsed and filtered. For each sample, productive Simpson clonality was calculated as the square root of Simpson's diversity index across productive rearrangements. Entries here come from immuneACCESS through TCRdb and include only in-frame sequences with V and J called. Some clones fail to appear in such tables; in the studies checked, an unresolved V gene covers under half of the shortfall, and the cause of the remainder is unknown. That table supplies the V and J calls and clone size; D and trimming were determined from the DNA. Within this sample are about 250,000 clones, with approximately 80% of them counted one time only. Approximately 4.8% of the sample belongs to the ten largest clones.

CDR1 is given as LGHDT and CDR2 as YNNKEL, both from the germline V gene (reference sequence). Measured from the cysteine to the phenylalanine, the CDR3 is 16 residues long. This entry keeps only the CDR3 DNA: 48 bases, framed from base 1. V is shortened by 0 bases, J by 5 bases, and the region joining them spans 16 bases. General findings and caveats noted by the study authors: The amount of clinical and demographic metadata varied by source and participant and was provided uncurated.

Material for sequencing was peripheral blood. This sequence was found in a woman in her 70s with acute or convalescent COVID-19. The chain is encoded by TRBV3-1 (or the pseudogene TRBV3-2) joined to TRBJ1-2, with no confident D gene call. The sequenced DNA: TGTGCCAGCAGCCAAGATATGGAAGAGGGAGGGTATGGCTACACCTTC. It is translated as CASSQDMEEGGYGYTF.